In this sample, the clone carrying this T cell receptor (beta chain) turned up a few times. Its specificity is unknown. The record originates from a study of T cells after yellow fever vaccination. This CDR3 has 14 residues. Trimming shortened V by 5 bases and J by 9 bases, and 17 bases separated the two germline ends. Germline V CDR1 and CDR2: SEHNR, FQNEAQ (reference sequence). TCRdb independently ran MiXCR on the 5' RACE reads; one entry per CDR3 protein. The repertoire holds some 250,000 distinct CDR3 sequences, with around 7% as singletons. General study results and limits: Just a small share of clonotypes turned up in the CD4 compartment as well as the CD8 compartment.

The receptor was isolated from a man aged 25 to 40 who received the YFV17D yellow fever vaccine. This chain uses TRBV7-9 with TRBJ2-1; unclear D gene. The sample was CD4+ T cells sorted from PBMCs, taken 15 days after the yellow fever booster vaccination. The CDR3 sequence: CASSPPPPLVEQFF. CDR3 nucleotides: TGTGCCAGCAGCCCCCCCCCGCCCCTCGTTGAGCAGTTCTTC.